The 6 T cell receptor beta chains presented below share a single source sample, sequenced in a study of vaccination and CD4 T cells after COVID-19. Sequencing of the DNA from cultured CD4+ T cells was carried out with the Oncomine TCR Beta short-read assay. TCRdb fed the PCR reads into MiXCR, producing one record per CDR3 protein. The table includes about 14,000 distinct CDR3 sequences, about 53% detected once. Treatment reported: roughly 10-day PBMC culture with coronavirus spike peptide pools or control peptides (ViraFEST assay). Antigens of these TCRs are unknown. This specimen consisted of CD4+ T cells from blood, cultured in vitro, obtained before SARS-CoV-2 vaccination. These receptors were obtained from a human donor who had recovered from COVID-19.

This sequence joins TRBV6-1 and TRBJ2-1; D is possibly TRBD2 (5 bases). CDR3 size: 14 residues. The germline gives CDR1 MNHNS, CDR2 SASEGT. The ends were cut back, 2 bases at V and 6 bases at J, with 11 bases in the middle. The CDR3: CASSENWRPNEQFF. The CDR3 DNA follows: TGTGCCAGCAGTGAAAACTGGAGGCCCAATGAGCAGTTCTTC.

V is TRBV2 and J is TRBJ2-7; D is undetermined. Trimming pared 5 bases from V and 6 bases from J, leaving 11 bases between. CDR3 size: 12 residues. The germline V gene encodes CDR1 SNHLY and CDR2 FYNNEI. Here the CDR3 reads CASSLLGPEQYF. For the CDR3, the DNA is TGTGCCAGCAGTCTGTTAGGGCCCGAGCAGTACTTC.

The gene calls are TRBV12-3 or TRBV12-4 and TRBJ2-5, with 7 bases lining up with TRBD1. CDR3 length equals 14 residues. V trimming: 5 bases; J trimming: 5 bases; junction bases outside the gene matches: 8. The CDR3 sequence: CASSPRTGAETQYF. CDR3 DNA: TGTGCCAGCAGTCCACGAACAGGGGCCGAGACCCAGTACTTC.

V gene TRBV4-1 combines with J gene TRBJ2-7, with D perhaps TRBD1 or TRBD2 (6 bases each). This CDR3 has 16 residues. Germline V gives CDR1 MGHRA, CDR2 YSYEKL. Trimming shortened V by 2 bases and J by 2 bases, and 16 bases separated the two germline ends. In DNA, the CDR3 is TGCGCCAGCAGCCAATTTGGGGGGCAGGGTCCCTACGAGCAGTACTTC. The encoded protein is CASSQFGGQGPYEQYF.

Here the CDR3 DNA reads TGTGCCAGCAGCAAAGGCGGGACAAAGCGGGAGACCCAGTACTTC. The encoded protein is CASSKGGTKRETQYF. The chain uses TRBV7-6 and TRBJ2-5, with D perhaps matching TRBD1 or TRBD2 (6 bases each). The CDR3 is 15 amino acids. The V and J ends lost 5 bases and 5 bases respectively, with 18 bases between them. CDR1 and CDR2 (germline): SGHVS, FNYEAQ.

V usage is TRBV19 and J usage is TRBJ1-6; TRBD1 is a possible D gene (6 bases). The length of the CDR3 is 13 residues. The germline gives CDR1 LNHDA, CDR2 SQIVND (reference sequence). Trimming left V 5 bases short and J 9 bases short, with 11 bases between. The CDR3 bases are TGTGCCAGTAGTTATGACAGGACTTCACCCCTCCACTTT. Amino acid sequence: CASSYDRTSPLHF.